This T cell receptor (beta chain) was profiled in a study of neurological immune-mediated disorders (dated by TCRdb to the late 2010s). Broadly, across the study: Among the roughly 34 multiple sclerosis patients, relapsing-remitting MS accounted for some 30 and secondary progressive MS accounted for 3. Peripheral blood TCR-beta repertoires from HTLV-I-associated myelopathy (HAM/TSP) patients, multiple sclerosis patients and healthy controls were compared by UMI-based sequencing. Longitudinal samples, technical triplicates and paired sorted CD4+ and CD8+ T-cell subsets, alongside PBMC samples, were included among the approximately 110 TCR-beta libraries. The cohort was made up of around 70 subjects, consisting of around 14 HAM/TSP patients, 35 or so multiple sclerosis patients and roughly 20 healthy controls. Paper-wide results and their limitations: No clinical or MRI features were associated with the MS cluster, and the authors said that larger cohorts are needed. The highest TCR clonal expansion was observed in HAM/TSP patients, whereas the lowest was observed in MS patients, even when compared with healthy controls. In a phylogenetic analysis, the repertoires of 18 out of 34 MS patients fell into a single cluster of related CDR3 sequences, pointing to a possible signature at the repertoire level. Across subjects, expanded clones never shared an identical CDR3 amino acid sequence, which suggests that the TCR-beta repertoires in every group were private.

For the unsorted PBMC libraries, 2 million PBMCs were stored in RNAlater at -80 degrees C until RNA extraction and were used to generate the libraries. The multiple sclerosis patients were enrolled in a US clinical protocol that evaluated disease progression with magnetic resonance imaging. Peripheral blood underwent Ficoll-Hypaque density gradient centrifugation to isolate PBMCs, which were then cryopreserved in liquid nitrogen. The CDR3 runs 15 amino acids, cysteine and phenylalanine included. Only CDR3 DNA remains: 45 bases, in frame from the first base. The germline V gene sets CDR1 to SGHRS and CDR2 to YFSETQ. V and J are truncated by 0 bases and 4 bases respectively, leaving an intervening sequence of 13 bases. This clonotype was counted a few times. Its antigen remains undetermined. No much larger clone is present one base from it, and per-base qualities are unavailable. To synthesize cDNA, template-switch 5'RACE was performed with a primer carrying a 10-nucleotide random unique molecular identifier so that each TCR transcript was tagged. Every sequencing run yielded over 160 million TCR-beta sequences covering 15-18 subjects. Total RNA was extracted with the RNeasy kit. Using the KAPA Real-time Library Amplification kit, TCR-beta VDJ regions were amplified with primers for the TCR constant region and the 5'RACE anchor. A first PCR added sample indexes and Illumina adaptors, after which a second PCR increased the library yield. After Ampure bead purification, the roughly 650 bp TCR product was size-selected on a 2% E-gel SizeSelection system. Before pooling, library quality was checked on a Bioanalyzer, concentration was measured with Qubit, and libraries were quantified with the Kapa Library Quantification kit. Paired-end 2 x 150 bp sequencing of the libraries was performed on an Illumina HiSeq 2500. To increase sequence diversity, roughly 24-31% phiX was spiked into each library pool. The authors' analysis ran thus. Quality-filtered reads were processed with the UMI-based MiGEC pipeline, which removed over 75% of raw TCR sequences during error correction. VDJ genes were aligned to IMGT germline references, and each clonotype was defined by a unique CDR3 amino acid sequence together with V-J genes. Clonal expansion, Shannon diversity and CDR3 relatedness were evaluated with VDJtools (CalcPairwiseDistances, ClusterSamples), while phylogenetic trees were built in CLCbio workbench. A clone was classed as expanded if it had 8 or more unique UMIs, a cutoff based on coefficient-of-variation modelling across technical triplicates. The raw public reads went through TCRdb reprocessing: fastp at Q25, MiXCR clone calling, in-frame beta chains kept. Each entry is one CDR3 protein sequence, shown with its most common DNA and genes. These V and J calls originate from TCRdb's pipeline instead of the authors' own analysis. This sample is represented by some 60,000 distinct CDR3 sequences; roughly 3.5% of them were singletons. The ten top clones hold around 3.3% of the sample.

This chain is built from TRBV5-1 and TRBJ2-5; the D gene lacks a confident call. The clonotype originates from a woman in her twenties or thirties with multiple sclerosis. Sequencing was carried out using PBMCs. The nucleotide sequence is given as TGCGCCAGCAGCTTGGCCTGGTCGAGCCTAGAGACCCAGTACTTC. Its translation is CASSLAWSSLETQYF.